The rows below give T cell receptor beta chains drawn from one sample of a study of blood T cell repertoires in COVID-19. Here immunoSEQ multiplex PCR was the method, and the copy in TCRdb shows in-frame clones only, minus some. The sample holds about 68,000 clones; around 87% are singletons and the top ten take 2.5% to 3%. The source material was peripheral blood. The receptors here all came from a man aged 50-60 years with acute or convalescent COVID-19. CDR3s include the opening cysteine and the closing phenylalanine or tryptophan. Fields, in order: D gene, J gene, clone size, V gene, CDR3 protein. The D gene is left open where the match is weak. Expanded clones are given a class, and other clones once, few, many or no size at all.

NA	TRBJ1-2	NA	TRBV10-3	CATMGGPYGYTF
TRBD1	TRBJ1-3	once	TRBV7-9	CASSLPGGFGNTIYF
NA	TRBJ2-3	NA	TRBV12-5	CASGLDTDTQYF
TRBD1	TRBJ1-2	NA	TRBV7-2	CASSPRREGASYGYTF
NA	TRBJ2-1	NA	TRBV29-1	CSVERRGGVYEQFF
TRBD2	TRBJ2-1	NA	TRBV6-6	CASSYPGLASNEQFF
TRBD2	TRBJ2-1	NA	TRBV5-4	CASSPSGRFWNEQFF
NA	TRBJ2-3	NA	TRBV28	CASYGEFTDTQYF
NA	TRBJ1-1	NA	TRBV4-1	CASSQDPSGNTEAFF
NA	TRBJ1-5	NA	TRBV4-2	CASSQDFGARNQPQHF
NA	TRBJ2-6	NA	TRBV7-2	CASSPPLVSSGANVLTF
TRBD1	TRBJ2-7	NA	TRBV18	CASSPQGGQGPFFYEQYF
TRBD2	TRBJ2-2	NA	TRBV28	CASSFAGRVVAGELFF
TRBD2	TRBJ2-5	NA	TRBV10-3	CAISEGTGTRGETQYF
TRBD1	TRBJ2-7	NA	TRBV28	CASSHPSTGREQYF
NA	TRBJ1-6	NA	TRBV11-2	CASSLPGFPPLHF
TRBD2	TRBJ2-3	NA	TRBV5-8	CASSDRLAGEADTQYF
NA	TRBJ1-2	NA	TRBV4-3	CASSQESEDYGYTF
NA	TRBJ1-6	NA	TRBV19	CASKAGPPNSPLHF
NA	TRBJ1-1	NA	TRBV29-1	CSVVTAGNTEAFF
NA	TRBJ1-1	NA	TRBV4-3	CASSQGRNTEAFF
TRBD1	TRBJ2-7	NA	TRBV4-1	CASSQDRDRGTEQYF
TRBD1	TRBJ1-3	NA	TRBV27	CASSLGQGSGNTIYF
TRBD1	TRBJ1-5	NA	TRBV5-6	CASSPWGQGWVPQHF
NA	TRBJ1-5	NA	TRBV20-1	CSASEGGSQPQHF
TRBD2	TRBJ2-1	NA	TRBV4-3	CASSQELLAGVRQFF
NA	TRBJ1-2	NA	TRBV4-3	CASSRSTQGFSRPSDGYTF
TRBD2	TRBJ2-1	NA	TRBV28	CASRSAGPGRDEQFF
NA	TRBJ2-4	once	TRBV7-2	CASSLDSTLGRIQYF
TRBD1	TRBJ1-2	NA	TRBV14	CASSPQGVITYGYTF
NA	TRBJ1-1	NA	TRBV5-4	CASSGEVNTEAFF
TRBD2	TRBJ2-7	NA	TRBV7-9	CASSTLAGATYEQYF
TRBD1	TRBJ2-7	NA	TRBV7-6	CASSPQTGPVYEQYF
TRBD1	TRBJ1-4	NA	TRBV11-3	CASSLPNPQGKLFF
TRBD1	TRBJ1-1	NA	TRBV11-2	CASSLMQTGSTEAFF
NA	TRBJ2-2	NA	TRBV27	CASSPSGGAITGELFF
NA	TRBJ2-7	NA	TRBV10-3	CAISESLVQGEQYF
NA	TRBJ2-3	NA	TRBV7-9	CASSLAGAGSTDTQYF
NA	TRBJ2-5	few	TRBV9	CASSVTGLIQETQYF
NA	TRBJ1-3	NA	TRBV19	CASSTDIPNRAGNTIYF
TRBD2	TRBJ2-7	NA	TRBV5-1	CASSLASGLREQYF
NA	TRBJ2-4	NA	TRBV19	CASSIGGRTKNIQYF
NA	TRBJ1-4	NA	TRBV24-1	CATSDYRQGGDEKLFF
TRBD1	TRBJ1-2	NA	TRBV7-2	CASSRDREGYGYTF
NA	TRBJ2-7	NA	TRBV21-1	CASSNEALSYEQYF
TRBD1	TRBJ2-1	NA	TRBV24-1	CATSDPRTGDNEQFF
NA	TRBJ2-1	NA	TRBV7-2	CASSTYRNNEQFF
NA	TRBJ1-4	NA	TRBV3-1/TRBV3-2	CASSQGDSTNEKLFF
NA	TRBJ2-5	NA	TRBV10-3	CAISEGQQETQYF
NA	TRBJ2-7	NA	TRBV4-1	CASSPGQGGYEQYF
TRBD1	TRBJ2-2	NA	TRBV11-3	CASSWDRRGPGELFF
NA	TRBJ2-1	NA	TRBV24-1	CATSDVGQSSYNEQFF
TRBD2	TRBJ2-5	NA	TRBV18	CASSENSGANQETQYF
NA	TRBJ2-3	few	TRBV15	CATSSGEASTDTQYF
NA	TRBJ2-3	once	TRBV5-1	CASSLEPRAPLNTDTQYF
TRBD1	TRBJ1-1	NA	TRBV28	CASTPGGRGRGTEAFF
NA	TRBJ1-4	NA	TRBV4-2	CASSQEGGASQGKLFF
TRBD1	TRBJ1-6	NA	TRBV6-5	CASSYSGQGSSPLHF